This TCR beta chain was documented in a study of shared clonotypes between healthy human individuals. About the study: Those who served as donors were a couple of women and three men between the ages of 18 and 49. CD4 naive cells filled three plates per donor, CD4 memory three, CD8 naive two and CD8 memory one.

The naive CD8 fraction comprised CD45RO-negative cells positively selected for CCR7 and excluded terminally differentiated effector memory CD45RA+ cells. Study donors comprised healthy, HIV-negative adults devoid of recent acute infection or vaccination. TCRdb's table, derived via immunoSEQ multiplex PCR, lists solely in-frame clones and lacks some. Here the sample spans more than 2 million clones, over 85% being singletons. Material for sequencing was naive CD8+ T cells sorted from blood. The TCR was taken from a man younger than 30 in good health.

The CDR3 region has the DNA TGCGCCAGCAGCCAAGCCCCCCAGTTCCCCACCGGGGAGCTGTTTTTT. Amino acid sequence: CASSQAPQFPTGELFF. The rearrangement uses TRBV4-1 and TRBJ2-2; no clear D gene. Per germline, CDR1 MGHRA and CDR2 YSYEKL. With 1 base removed from V and 4 bases from J, the gap between germline ends came to 13 bases. There are 16 residues in the CDR3.